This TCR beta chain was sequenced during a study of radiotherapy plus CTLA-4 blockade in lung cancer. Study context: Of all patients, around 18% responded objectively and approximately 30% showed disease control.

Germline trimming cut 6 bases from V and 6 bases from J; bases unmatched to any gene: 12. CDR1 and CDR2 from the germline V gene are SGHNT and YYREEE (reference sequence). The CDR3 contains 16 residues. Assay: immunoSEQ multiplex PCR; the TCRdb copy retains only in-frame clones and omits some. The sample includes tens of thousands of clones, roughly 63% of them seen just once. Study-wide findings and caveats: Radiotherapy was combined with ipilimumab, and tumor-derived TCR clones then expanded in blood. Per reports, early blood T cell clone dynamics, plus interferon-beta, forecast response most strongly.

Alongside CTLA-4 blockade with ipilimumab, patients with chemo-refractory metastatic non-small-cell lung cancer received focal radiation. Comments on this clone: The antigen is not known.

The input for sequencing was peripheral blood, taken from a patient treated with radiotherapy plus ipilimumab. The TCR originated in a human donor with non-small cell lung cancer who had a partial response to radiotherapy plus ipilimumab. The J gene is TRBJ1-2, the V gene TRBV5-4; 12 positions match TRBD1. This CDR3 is CASTSLRDRGQNGYTF. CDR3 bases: TGTGCCAGCACCTCCCTCCGGGACAGGGGGCAAAATGGCTACACCTTC.